The 29 T cell receptor beta chains below come from one sample, sequenced in a study of cytomegalovirus exposure and HLA in healthy donors. Primers for the PCR totalled 60 Vbeta and 13 Jbeta. Generated by immunoSEQ multiplex PCR, the TCRdb table keeps only in-frame clones and is missing some. The sample lists roughly 100,000 clones, 76% seen once, with 10% in the top ten. Sequenced input: PBMCs. The receptors were gathered from a woman aged 18-29 years in good health and CMV-seropositive.

This sequence joins TRBV25-1 and TRBJ1-2; TRBD1 aligns across 7 bases. Germline V gene sequence: CDR1 MGHDK, CDR2 SYGVNS. The CDR3 has 17 amino acids. V shed 3 bases, J shed 2 bases, and the junction held 12 bases outside the gene matches. DNA of the CDR3: TGTGCCAGCAGTGATAGAACAGGGGATTTGCCCAACTATGGCTACACCTTC. It translates to CASSDRTGDLPNYGYTF.

This chain joins TRBV5-6 and TRBJ2-3; TRBD2 matches 10 bases. V dropped 4 bases and J dropped 4; count of bases not matched to a gene: 6. The germline CDR1 and CDR2 sequences are SGHDT and YYEEEE. This CDR3 has 15 residues. The CDR3 protein is CASSVAGGRADTQYF. CDR3 bases: TGTGCCAGCAGCGTAGCGGGAGGCAGGGCAGATACGCAGTATTTT.

This clone occurred a few times. The rearrangement links TRBV7-3 to TRBJ1-1; D gene uncertain. Germline V CDR1 and CDR2: SGHTA, FQGTGA. The V end lost 5 bases, the J end lost 1 base, and 14 bases lay between the germline ends. CDR3 length equals 15 residues. CDR3: CASSPRGLANTEAFF. The CDR3 DNA is TGTGCCAGCAGCCCGCGAGGGTTAGCGAACACTGAAGCTTTCTTT.

This chain uses TRBV14 with TRBJ1-3; D is unresolved. Germline CDR1 SGHDN, CDR2 FVKESK. V lost 1 base and J lost 7, with 11 bases in between. The CDR3 runs to 14 residues. The CDR3 reads CASSQASTLNTIYF. The CDR3 coding sequence is TGTGCCAGCAGCCAAGCATCGACTCTTAACACCATATATTTT.

This clone is a singleton in its sample. The J gene is TRBJ1-1, the V gene TRBV7-8, with a possible D match to TRBD1 (5 bases). CDR1 is SGHVS, CDR2 FQNEAQ, per germline. V lost 5 bases and J 10 bases, leaving 11 bases between the germline ends. CDR3 length equals 11 residues. The CDR3 region has the DNA TGTGCCAGCAGCGATCCTGGGGCAGCTTTCTTT. It encodes CASSDPGAAFF.

This clone was recorded a few times. V usage is TRBV11-1 and J usage is TRBJ2-6; D might be TRBD2 (5 bases). Looked up from germline, CDR1 is SGHAT and CDR2 is FQDESV (reference sequence). The V and J ends lost 5 bases and 4 bases respectively, with 12 bases between them. The CDR3 has 15 amino acids. DNA for the CDR3: TGTGCCAGCAGCCTACTAGGGTCAGGGGCCAACGTCCTGACTTTC. Its translation is CASSLLGSGANVLTF. Together with reference TRBV11-1 and TRBJ2-6, the CDR3 gives the full variable domain: EAEVAQSPRYKITEKSQAVAFWCDPISGHATLYWYRQILGQGPELLVQFQDESVVDDSQLPKDRFSAERLKGVDSTLKIQPAELGDSAMYLCASSLLGSGANVLTFGAGSRLTVL.

The genes are TRBV19 and TRBJ1-5; TRBD1 is a possible D gene (6 bases). Trimming shortened V by 7 bases and J by 0 bases, and 22 bases separated the two germline ends. Germline V gene lookup returns CDR1 LNHDA and CDR2 SQIVND (reference sequence). This CDR3 spans 18 amino acids. The CDR3 region is CASTPLWTEKNSNQPQHF. The CDR3 coding sequence is TGTGCCAGTACCCCATTATGGACAGAAAAAAATAGCAATCAGCCCCAGCATTTT.

The chain couples TRBV10-3 to TRBJ2-1; the D gene is possibly TRBD2 (5 bases). In germline, CDR1 is ENHRY, CDR2 SYGVKD. With 4 bases removed from V and 3 bases from J, the gap between germline ends came to 16 bases. The CDR3 is 16 amino acids. The CDR3 here is CAISVAPALSYNEQFF. CDR3 sequence (DNA): TGTGCCATCAGTGTAGCGCCGGCCCTGAGCTACAATGAGCAGTTCTTC.

As DNA, the CDR3 is TGTGCCAGCAGCTTGGGAACGGGGGGCACAGATACGCAGTATTTT. Its protein is CASSLGTGGTDTQYF. The chain carries TRBV5-6 and TRBJ2-3, with D possibly matching TRBD2 (6 bases). CDR3 length: 15 amino acids. Trimming removed 0 bases from V and 1 base from J, with 9 bases in between. Germline CDR1 is SGHDT and CDR2 is YYEEEE. Full variable domain (remainder filled in from reference TRBV5-6 and TRBJ2-3): DAGVTQSPTHLIKTRGQQVTLRCSPKSGHDTVSWYQQALGQGPQFIFQYYEEEERQRGNFPDRFSGHQFPNYSSELNVNALLLGDSALYLCASSLGTGGTDTQYFGPGTRLTVL.

This chain uses TRBV9 with TRBJ2-1; 8 positions match TRBD2. V was clipped by 1 base and J by 1 base; unmatched bases: 10. Germline CDR1 is SGDLS and CDR2 is YYNGEE. The length of the CDR3 is 18 residues. The CDR3 loop reads CASSVKGGREVSYNEQFF. CDR3 sequence (DNA): TGTGCCAGCAGCGTAAAGGGGGGGCGGGAGGTTTCCTACAATGAGCAGTTCTTC.

The chain has TRBV7-9 and TRBJ2-7; 10 bases match TRBD2. CDR3 length: 17 residues. Germline trimming cut 5 bases from V and 2 bases from J; bases unmatched to any gene: 12. Germline lookup yields CDR1 SEHNR and CDR2 FQNEAQ (reference sequence). CDR3 region: CASSPGFVAGGTYEQYF. For the CDR3, the DNA is TGTGCCAGCAGCCCCGGTTTCGTAGCGGGAGGAACCTACGAGCAGTACTTC.

The chain has TRBV9 and TRBJ2-2, with D tentatively TRBD1 (6 bases). Germline lookup yields CDR1 SGDLS and CDR2 YYNGEE. The ends were cut back, 1 base at V and 5 bases at J, with 15 bases in the middle. This CDR3 has 16 residues. This CDR3 is CASSVTGLEYTGELFF. The DNA of the CDR3 is TGTGCCAGCAGCGTAACAGGGCTTGAGTATACCGGGGAGCTGTTTTTT.

The rearrangement uses TRBV27 and TRBJ1-2, with TRBD1 matching over 11 bases. Germline V lookup: CDR1 MNHEY, CDR2 SMNVEV (reference sequence). This CDR3 comprises 13 residues. Trimming removed 5 bases from V and 8 bases from J; junction bases left unmatched: 4. The DNA for the CDR3 is TGTGCCAGCAGTGAGTGGACAGGGGGCGGCTACACCTTC. As protein: CASSEWTGGGYTF.

The gene calls are TRBV27 and TRBJ1-6; 10 bases are shared with TRBD1. Germline CDR1 and CDR2: MNHEY and SMNVEV (reference sequence). This CDR3 region has 15 residues. The V gene end was trimmed by 7 bases and the J gene end by 7 bases; junction bases not matched to a gene: 7. In DNA form, the CDR3 reads TGTGCCAGCACCTACGACAGGGGGCGGAATTCACCCCTCCACTTT. It codes for CASTYDRGRNSPLHF.

V gene TRBV19 combines with J gene TRBJ1-5; possibly TRBD1 for D (5 bases). Germline values: CDR1 LNHDA, CDR2 SQIVND (reference sequence). With 6 bases removed from V and 2 bases from J, the gap between germline ends came to 20 bases. The CDR3 contains 17 residues. The CDR3 DNA sequence: TGTGCCAGTAGCCCTACTTCCAGGGACTCGGGCAATCAGCCCCAGCATTTT. Translated: CASSPTSRDSGNQPQHF.

The V gene is TRBV27, the J gene TRBJ2-1; possible D gene TRBD1, 6 bases. In germline, CDR1 is MNHEY, CDR2 SMNVEV (reference sequence). This CDR3 has 16 residues. Trimming removed 5 bases from V and 4 bases from J, with 18 bases in between. CDR3 DNA: TGTGCCAGCAGTCCCTCCACGGGACAAGTTTACAATGAGCAGTTCTTC. This translates into CASSPSTGQVYNEQFF.

The chain combines TRBV19 with TRBJ1-2; perhaps TRBD1 as D (5 bases). The germline V and J ends were trimmed by 3 bases and 3 bases, with 14 bases remaining between them. The CDR3 is 15 residues long. CDR1 and CDR2 from the germline V gene are LNHDA and SQIVND (reference sequence). The CDR3 DNA reads as TGTGCCAGTAGTATCGGAGGGGAGCTGGACTATGGCTACACCTTC. Translated: CASSIGGELDYGYTF.

CDR3 amino acids: CASSDTTGATNYGYTF. As DNA, the CDR3 is TGTGCCAGCAGCGACACCACAGGGGCGACTAACTATGGCTACACCTTC. This chain links TRBV9 with TRBJ1-2; 7 bases agree with TRBD1. Looked up from germline, CDR1 is SGDLS and CDR2 is YYNGEE. V trimming: 3 bases; J trimming: 0 bases; junction bases outside the gene matches: 8. This CDR3 spans 16 amino acids.

This clone turned up a few times. In nucleotides, the CDR3 is TGTGCCAGCAGCAAGACTAGCGGGAGAGGCAATGAGCAGTTCTTC. It encodes CASSKTSGRGNEQFF. The chain has TRBV7-9 and TRBJ2-1; 12 nucleotides align to TRBD2. Trimming removed 5 bases from V and 6 bases from J; junction bases left unmatched: 5. CDR1 SEHNR and CDR2 FQNEAQ come from the germline V gene (reference sequence). The CDR3 covers 15 residues.

The chain employs TRBV6-1 and TRBJ1-6; possibly TRBD1 for D (6 bases). Germline CDR1 reads MNHNS; CDR2 reads SASEGT. The length of the CDR3 is 17 residues. V lost 3 bases and J 9 bases, leaving 21 bases between the germline ends. This CDR3 is CASSDWAGEIVTSPLHF. The CDR3, as DNA: TGTGCCAGCAGTGATTGGGCAGGGGAAATTGTGACTTCACCCCTCCACTTT.

This chain uses TRBV13 with TRBJ2-1; 14 nucleotides match TRBD2. V lost 1 base, J lost 10 bases, and 6 bases stayed unmatched. This CDR3 spans 16 amino acids. Looked up from germline, CDR1 is PRHDT and CDR2 is FYEKMQ (reference sequence). The CDR3 DNA sequence: TGTGCCAGCAGCTTAGTGGGACTAGCGGGAGAGGGGGAGCAGTTCTTC. Protein product: CASSLVGLAGEGEQFF. The whole variable domain, remainder taken from reference TRBV13 and TRBJ2-1, is AAGVIQSPRHLIKEKRETATLKCYPIPRHDTVYWYQQGPGQDPQFLISFYEKMQSDKGSIPDRFSAQQFSDYHSELNMSSLELGDSALYFCASSLVGLAGEGEQFFGPGTRLTVL.

The chain combines TRBV9 with TRBJ2-2; D may be TRBD2 (5 bases). CDR1 and CDR2 (germline): SGDLS, YYNGEE. The CDR3 covers 16 residues. Trimming removed 4 bases from V and 2 bases from J, with 15 bases in between. The CDR3 sequence is CASSPTGNTNTGELFF. CDR3 sequence (DNA): TGTGCCAGCAGCCCCACCGGGAATACTAACACCGGGGAGCTGTTTTTT. Complete variable domain (other parts from reference TRBV9 and TRBJ2-2): DSGVTQTPKHLITATGQRVTLRCSPRSGDLSVYWYQQSLDQGLQFLIQYYNGEERAKGNILERFSAQQFPDLHSELNLSSLELGDSALYFCASSPTGNTNTGELFFGEGSRLTVL.

This clone was recorded a few times. V usage is TRBV5-1 and J usage is TRBJ2-7; 11 bases are a match to TRBD2. This CDR3 has 16 amino acids. The germline gives CDR1 SGHRS, CDR2 YFSETQ. After removal of 3 bases from V and 5 bases from J, the junction contained 10 bases not matched to a gene. The CDR3 coding sequence is TGCGCCAGCAGCTCCCTCGCTAGCGGGAGGATGCACGAGCAGTACTTC. It encodes CASSSLASGRMHEQYF.

This chain uses TRBV7-9 with TRBJ2-7, with D maybe TRBD1 (8 bases). The V end lost 4 bases, the J end lost 6 bases, and 16 bases lay between the germline ends. The CDR3 sequence is 14 residues long. The germline gives CDR1 SEHNR, CDR2 FQNEAQ (reference sequence). The CDR3 protein is CASSSNRGRVEQYF. The CDR3, as DNA: TGTGCCAGCAGCTCCAACAGGGGGAGGGTCGAGCAGTACTTC.

The CDR3 DNA sequence: TGTGCCAGCAGCTTAGTCCATAACACCGGGGAGCTGTTTTTT. Its protein product is CASSLVHNTGELFF. The chain links TRBV7-2 to TRBJ2-2; D gene ambiguous. The CDR3 consists of 14 residues. Germline CDR1 is SGHTA and CDR2 is FQGNSA. V lost 1 base to trimming and J lost 2 bases, with 5 bases between them.

This chain uses TRBV27 with TRBJ1-1; D is uncertain. The germline CDR1 and CDR2 sequences are MNHEY and SMNVEV (reference sequence). Trimming took 5 bases from V and 4 from J, leaving 11 bases between them. CDR3 length: 13 amino acids. CDR3 in amino acids: CASSLRRSTEAFF. CDR3 DNA sequence: TGTGCCAGCAGTCTACGAAGGAGCACTGAAGCTTTCTTT.

This CDR3 is CASSFATGQGKYGYTF. The CDR3 DNA sequence: TGTGCCAGCAGCTTCGCGACGGGACAGGGAAAATATGGCTACACCTTC. The chain combines TRBV7-9 with TRBJ1-2; 9 nucleotides match TRBD1. Trimming removed 3 bases from V and 5 bases from J; junction bases left unmatched: 10. The germline V gene encodes CDR1 SEHNR and CDR2 FQNEAQ (reference sequence). CDR3 length: 16 amino acids.

The V call is TRBV5-1, the J call TRBJ1-1; tentative D call: TRBD1 (5 bases). With 4 bases removed from V and 5 bases from J, the gap between germline ends came to 18 bases. CDR3 size: 15 residues. Germline-derived CDR1 and CDR2 are SGHRS and YFSETQ. The CDR3 here is CASSPGLSQGTEAFF. The CDR3, as DNA: TGCGCCAGCAGCCCGGGACTTTCGCAGGGAACTGAAGCTTTCTTT. The variable domain in full, with the rest retrieved from reference TRBV5-1 and TRBJ1-1, is KAGVTQTPRYLIKTRGQQVTLSCSPISGHRSVSWYQQTPGQGLQFLFEYFSETQRNKGNFPGRFSGRQFSNSRSEMNVSTLELGDSALYLCASSPGLSQGTEAFFGQGTRLTVV.

The chain links TRBV7-9 to TRBJ2-3; maybe TRBD1 (5 bases). V lost 3 bases to trimming and J lost 1 base, with 8 bases between them. Looked up from germline, CDR1 is SEHNR and CDR2 is FQNEAQ (reference sequence). The CDR3 runs 14 residues. CDR3 loop: CASSFDSGTDTQYF. The CDR3 bases are TGTGCCAGCAGCTTCGACAGTGGCACAGATACGCAGTATTTT.